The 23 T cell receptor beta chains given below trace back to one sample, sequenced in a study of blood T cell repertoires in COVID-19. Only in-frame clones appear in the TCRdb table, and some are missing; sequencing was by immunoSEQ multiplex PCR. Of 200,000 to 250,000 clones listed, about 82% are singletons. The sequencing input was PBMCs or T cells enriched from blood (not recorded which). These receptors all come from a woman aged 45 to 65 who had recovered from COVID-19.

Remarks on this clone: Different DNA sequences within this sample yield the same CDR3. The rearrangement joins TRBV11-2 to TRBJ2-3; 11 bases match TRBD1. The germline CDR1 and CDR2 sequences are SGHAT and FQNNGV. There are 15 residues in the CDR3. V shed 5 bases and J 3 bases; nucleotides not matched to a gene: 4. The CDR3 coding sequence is TGTGCCAGCAGCATCGGACAGGGGGCGACAGATACGCAGTATTTT. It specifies CASSIGQGATDTQYF.

CDR3 region: CASSPDRFDEQFF. The CDR3 coding sequence is TGCGCCAGCAGCCCGGACAGGTTCGATGAGCAGTTCTTC. The chain joins TRBV4-3 to TRBJ2-1; 7 nucleotides line up with TRBD1. This CDR3 comprises 13 residues. Looked up from germline, CDR1 is LGHNA and CDR2 is YSLEER. The V segment lost 4 bases and the J segment 8 bases; nucleotides outside the gene matches: 5.

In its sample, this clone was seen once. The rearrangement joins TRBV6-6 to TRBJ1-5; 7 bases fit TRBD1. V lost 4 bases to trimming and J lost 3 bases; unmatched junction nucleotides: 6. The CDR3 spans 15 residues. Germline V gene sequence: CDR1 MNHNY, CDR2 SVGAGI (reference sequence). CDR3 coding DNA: TGTGCCAGCAGTTCCCCGACAGGGATCAATCAGCCCCAGCATTTT. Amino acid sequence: CASSSPTGINQPQHF.

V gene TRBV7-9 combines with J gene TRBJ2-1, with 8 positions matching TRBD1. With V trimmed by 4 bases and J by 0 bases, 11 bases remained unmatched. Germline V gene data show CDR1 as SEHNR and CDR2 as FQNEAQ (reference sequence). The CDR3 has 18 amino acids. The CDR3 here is CASSSSTVTGGSYNEQFF. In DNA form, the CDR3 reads TGTGCCAGCAGCTCCTCCACAGTTACAGGGGGCTCCTACAATGAGCAGTTCTTC.

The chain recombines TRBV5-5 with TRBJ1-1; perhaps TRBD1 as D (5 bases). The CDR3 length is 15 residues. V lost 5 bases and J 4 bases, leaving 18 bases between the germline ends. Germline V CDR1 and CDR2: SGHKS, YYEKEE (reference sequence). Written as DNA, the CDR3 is TGTGCCAGCAGTAGTTTGACAGCGAGCTTCACTGAAGCTTTCTTT. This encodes CASSSLTASFTEAFF.

The CDR3 coding sequence is TGTGCCACCAGTGAATCCTATACGCGAGGGCCCCAGCATTTT. It specifies CATSESYTRGPQHF. The rearrangement links TRBV24-1 to TRBJ1-5; D remains unclear. With 4 bases removed from V and 9 bases from J, the gap between germline ends came to 15 bases. Germline CDR1 and CDR2: KGHDR and SFDVKD. The CDR3 runs to 14 residues.

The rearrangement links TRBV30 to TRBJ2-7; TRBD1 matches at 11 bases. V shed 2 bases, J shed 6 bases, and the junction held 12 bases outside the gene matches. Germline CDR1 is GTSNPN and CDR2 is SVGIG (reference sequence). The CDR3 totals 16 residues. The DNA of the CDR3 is TGTGCCTGGAGTAGGGCCGGACAGGGGGCCACGCTCGAGCAGTACTTC. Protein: CAWSRAGQGATLEQYF.

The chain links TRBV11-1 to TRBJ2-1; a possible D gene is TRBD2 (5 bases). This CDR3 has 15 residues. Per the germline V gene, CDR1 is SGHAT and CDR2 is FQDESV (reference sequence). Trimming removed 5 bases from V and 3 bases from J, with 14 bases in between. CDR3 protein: CASSPRELNYNEQFF. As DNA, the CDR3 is TGTGCCAGCAGCCCCCGGGAACTAAACTACAATGAGCAGTTCTTC. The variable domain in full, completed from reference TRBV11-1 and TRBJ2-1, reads EAEVAQSPRYKITEKSQAVAFWCDPISGHATLYWYRQILGQGPELLVQFQDESVVDDSQLPKDRFSAERLKGVDSTLKIQPAELGDSAMYLCASSPRELNYNEQFFGPGTRLTVL.

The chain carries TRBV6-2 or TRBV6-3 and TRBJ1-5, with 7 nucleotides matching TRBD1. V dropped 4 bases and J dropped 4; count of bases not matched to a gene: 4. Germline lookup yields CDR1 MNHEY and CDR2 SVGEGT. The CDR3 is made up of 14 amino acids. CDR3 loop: CASSFSGGNQPQHF. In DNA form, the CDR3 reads TGTGCCAGCAGTTTCTCAGGGGGAAATCAGCCCCAGCATTTT.

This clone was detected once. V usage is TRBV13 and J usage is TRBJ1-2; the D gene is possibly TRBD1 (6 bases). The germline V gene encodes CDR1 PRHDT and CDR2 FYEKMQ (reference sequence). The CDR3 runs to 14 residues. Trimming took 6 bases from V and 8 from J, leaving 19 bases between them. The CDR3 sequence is CASRTGTRGGGYTF. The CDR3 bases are TGTGCCAGCAGGACCGGGACAAGGGGAGGGGGCTACACCTTC. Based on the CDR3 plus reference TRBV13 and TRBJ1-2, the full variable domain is AAGVIQSPRHLIKEKRETATLKCYPIPRHDTVYWYQQGPGQDPQFLISFYEKMQSDKGSIPDRFSAQQFSDYHSELNMSSLELGDSALYFCASRTGTRGGGYTFGSGTRLTVV.

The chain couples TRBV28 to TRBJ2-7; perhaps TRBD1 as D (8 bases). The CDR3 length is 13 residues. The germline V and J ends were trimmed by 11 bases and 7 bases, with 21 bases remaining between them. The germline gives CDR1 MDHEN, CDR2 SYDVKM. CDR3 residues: CAHRGGALREQYF. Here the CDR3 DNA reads TGTGCCCACAGGGGGGGAGCCCTTCGGGAGCAGTACTTC.

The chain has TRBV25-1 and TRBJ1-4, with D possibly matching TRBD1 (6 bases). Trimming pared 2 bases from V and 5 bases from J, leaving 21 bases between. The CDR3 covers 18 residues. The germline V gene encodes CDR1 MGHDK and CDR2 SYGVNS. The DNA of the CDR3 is TGTGCCAGCAGTGAAGAAGAAGGTCTCGACAGGCGCAATGAAAAACTGTTTTTT. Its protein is CASSEEEGLDRRNEKLFF.

In DNA, the CDR3 is TGTGCCAGCAGCTTGGCCGGGGGGGCCGGGGAGCTGTTTTTT. This codes for CASSLAGGAGELFF. J is TRBJ2-2 and V is TRBV11-2; TRBD2 aligns across 8 bases. Unmatched junction bases numbered 3, after V lost 3 bases and J lost 6 bases. Germline CDR1 reads SGHAT; CDR2 reads FQNNGV. The CDR3 consists of 14 residues.

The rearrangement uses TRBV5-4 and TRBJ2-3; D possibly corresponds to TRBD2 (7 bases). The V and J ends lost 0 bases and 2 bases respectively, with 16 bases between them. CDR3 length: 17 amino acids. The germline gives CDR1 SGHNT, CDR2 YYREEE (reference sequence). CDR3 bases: TGTGCCAGCAGCTTGGCTTTGAGGGGGAGGGTCACAGATACGCAGTATTTT. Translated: CASSLALRGRVTDTQYF. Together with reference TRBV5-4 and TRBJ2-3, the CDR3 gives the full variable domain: ETGVTQSPTHLIKTRGQQVTLRCSSQSGHNTVSWYQQALGQGPQFIFQYYREEENGRGNFPPRFSGLQFPNYSSELNVNALELDDSALYLCASSLALRGRVTDTQYFGPGTRLTVL.

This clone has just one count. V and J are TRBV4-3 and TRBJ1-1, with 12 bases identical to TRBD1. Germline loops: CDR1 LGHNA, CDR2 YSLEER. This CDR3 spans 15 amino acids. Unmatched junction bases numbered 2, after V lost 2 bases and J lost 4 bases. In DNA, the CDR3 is TGCGCCAGCAGCCAATGGGACAGGGGGCCCACTGAAGCTTTCTTT. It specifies CASSQWDRGPTEAFF.

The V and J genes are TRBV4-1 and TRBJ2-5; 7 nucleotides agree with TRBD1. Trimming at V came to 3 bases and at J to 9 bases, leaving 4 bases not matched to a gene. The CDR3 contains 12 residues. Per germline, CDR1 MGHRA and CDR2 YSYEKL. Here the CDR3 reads CASSQYRGAQYF. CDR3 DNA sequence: TGCGCCAGCAGCCAGTACAGGGGCGCCCAGTACTTC.

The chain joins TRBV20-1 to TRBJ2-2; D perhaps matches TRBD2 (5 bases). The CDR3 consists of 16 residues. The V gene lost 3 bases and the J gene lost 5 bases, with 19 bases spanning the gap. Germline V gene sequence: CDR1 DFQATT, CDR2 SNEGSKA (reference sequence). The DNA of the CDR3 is TGCAGTGCTAGTGGCCCTTGGCCTCCGGGGACCGGGGAGCTGTTTTTT. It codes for CSASGPWPPGTGELFF.

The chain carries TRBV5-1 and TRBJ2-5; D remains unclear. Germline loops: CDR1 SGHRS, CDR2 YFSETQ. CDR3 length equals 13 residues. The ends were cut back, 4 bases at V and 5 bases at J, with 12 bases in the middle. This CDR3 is CASSLFLRETQYF. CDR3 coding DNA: TGCGCCAGCAGCCTCTTCCTCCGTGAGACCCAGTACTTC.

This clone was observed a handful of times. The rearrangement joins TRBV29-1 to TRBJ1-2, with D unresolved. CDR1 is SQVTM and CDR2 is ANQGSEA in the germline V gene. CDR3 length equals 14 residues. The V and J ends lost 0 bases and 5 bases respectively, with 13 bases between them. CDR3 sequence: CSVEDSRARYGYTF. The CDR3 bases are TGCAGCGTTGAAGATTCGAGGGCTCGGTATGGCTACACCTTC.

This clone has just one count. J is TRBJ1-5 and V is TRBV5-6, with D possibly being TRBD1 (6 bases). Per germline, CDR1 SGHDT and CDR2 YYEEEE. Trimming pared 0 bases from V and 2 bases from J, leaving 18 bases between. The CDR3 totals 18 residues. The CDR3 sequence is CASSLGFRGAKGNQPQHF. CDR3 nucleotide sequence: TGTGCCAGCAGCTTGGGTTTCAGGGGTGCAAAGGGCAATCAGCCCCAGCATTTT.

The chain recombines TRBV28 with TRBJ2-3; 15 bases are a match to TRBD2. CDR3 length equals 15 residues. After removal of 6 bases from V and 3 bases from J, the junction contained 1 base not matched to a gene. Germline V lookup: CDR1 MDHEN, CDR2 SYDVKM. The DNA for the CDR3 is TGTGCCAGCAGGGGGACTAGCGGGGGGACAGATACGCAGTATTTT. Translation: CASRGTSGGTDTQYF.

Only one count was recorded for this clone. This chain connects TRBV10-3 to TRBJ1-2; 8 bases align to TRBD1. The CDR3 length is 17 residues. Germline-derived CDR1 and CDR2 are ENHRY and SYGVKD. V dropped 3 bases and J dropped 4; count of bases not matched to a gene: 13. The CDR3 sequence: CAISDGGRGRVSYGYTF. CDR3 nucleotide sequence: TGTGCCATCAGTGATGGTGGCAGGGGGCGCGTTAGCTATGGCTACACCTTC.

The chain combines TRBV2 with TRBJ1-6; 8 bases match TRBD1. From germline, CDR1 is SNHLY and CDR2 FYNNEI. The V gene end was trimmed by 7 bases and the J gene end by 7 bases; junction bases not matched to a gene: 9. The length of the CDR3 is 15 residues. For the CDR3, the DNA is TGTGCCAGCACACCCCAGGGGGCAACGAATTCACCCCTCCACTTT. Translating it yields CASTPQGATNSPLHF.